This TCR beta chain was retrieved from a study of brain T cells in children with intractable seizures. Profiling relied on immunoSEQ multiplex PCR, and the TCRdb table lists in-frame clones only, not all of them. This sample has 80,000 or so clones, with 93% found just once. Study-level points and caveats: Pre-surgery blood may have been undersampled, hiding some clones. HCMV serostatus was not known, and viral specificity came from CDR3 similarity only.

Surgery cases with the highest brain T cell transcript signatures were chosen for sequencing. Before surgery, patients took at least one anti-epileptic drug. About this clone: The antigen is not known.

The starting material was peripheral blood, obtained at surgery. The sequence was obtained from a boy in the first two years of life with tuberous sclerosis and intractable seizures.

CDR3 DNA: TGTGCCAGCAGTCCCGGGCCCAATCCGAGAGGGGAGCTGTTTTTT. This gives the protein CASSPGPNPRGELFF. This chain links TRBV28 with TRBJ2-2; no clear D gene. This CDR3 is 15 amino acids long. Germline CDR1 reads MDHEN; CDR2 reads SYDVKM. With 5 bases removed from V and 8 bases from J, the gap between germline ends came to 18 bases.